This T cell receptor (beta chain) was sequenced during a study of molecular identifiers for immune sequencing clone quantification. Each CDR3 protein is one row after TCRdb ran MiXCR on the PCR reads. The data show about 630,000 distinct CDR3 sequences, 25% seen once. About this clonotype itself: One end of the junction varies from germline; a read error may be responsible.

The CDR3 is 14 amino acids. CDR1 is MDHEN, CDR2 SYDVKM, per germline. The sequenced sample consisted of naive CD8+ T cells from blood, with Jurkat cell RNA spiked in. Subset: FACS-sorted CD8+CD4-CCR7+CD45RA+ naive T cells. This chain links TRBV28 with TRBJ2-3, with TRBD2 as a possible D gene (5 bases). This receptor was taken from a human donor in good health. Some libraries in this study had Jurkat cell RNA spiked in. CDR3 nucleotides: TGCGCCAGCAGCACAAGGACCCGCGGGGATACGCAGTATTTT. Protein sequence: CASSTRTRGDTQYF.